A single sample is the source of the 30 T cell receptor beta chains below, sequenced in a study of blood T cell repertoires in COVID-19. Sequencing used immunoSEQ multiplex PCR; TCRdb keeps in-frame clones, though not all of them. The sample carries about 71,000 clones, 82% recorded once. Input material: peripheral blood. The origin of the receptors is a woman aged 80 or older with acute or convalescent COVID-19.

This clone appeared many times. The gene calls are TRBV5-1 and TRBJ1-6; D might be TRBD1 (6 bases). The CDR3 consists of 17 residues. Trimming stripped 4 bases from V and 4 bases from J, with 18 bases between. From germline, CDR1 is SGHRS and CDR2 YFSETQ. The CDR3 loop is CASSQDSLRGYNSPLHF. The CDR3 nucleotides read TGCGCCAGCAGCCAGGACAGCCTAAGGGGTTATAATTCACCCCTCCACTTT.

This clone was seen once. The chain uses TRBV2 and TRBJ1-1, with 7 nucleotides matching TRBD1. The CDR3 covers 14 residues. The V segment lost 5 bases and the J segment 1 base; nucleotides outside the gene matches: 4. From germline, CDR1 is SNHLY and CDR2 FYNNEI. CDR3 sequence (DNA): TGTGCCAGCAGTCAGGGACAGCCGAACACTGAAGCTTTCTTT. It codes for CASSQGQPNTEAFF. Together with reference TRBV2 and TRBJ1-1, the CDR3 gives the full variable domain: EPEVTQTPSHQVTQMGQEVILRCVPISNHLYFYWYRQILGQKVEFLVSFYNNEISEKSEIFDDQFSVERPDGSNFTLKIRSTKLEDSAMYFCASSQGQPNTEAFFGQGTRLTVV.

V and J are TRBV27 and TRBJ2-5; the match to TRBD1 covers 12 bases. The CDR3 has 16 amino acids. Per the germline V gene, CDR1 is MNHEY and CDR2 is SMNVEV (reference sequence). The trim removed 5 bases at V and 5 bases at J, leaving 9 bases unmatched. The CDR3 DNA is TGTGCCAGCAGTGGCTCGGGACAGGGGGCCTGGGAGACCCAGTACTTC. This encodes CASSGSGQGAWETQYF.

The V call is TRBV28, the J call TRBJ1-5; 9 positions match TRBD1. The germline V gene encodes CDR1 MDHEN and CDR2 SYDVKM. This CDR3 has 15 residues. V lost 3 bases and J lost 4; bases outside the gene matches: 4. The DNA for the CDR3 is TGTGCCAGCAGTTTCGGACAGGGGCCTAATCAGCCCCAGCATTTT. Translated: CASSFGQGPNQPQHF.

DNA for the CDR3: TGTGCCTGGAGTGTACTGGTGCTAGCGGGAGCGGTTACCGGGGAGCTGTTTTTT. It translates to CAWSVLVLAGAVTGELFF. V gene TRBV30 combines with J gene TRBJ2-2; 10 bases line up with TRBD2. This CDR3 region has 18 residues. The V gene end was trimmed by 0 bases and the J gene end by 5 bases; junction bases not matched to a gene: 12. Germline loops: CDR1 GTSNPN, CDR2 SVGIG (reference sequence).

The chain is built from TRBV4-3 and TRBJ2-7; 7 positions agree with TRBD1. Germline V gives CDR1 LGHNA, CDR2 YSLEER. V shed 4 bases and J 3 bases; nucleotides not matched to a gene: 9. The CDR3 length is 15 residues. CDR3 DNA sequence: TGCGCCAGCAGCCGGGGAACAGGGGCTTTCTACGAGCAGTACTTC. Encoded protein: CASSRGTGAFYEQYF.

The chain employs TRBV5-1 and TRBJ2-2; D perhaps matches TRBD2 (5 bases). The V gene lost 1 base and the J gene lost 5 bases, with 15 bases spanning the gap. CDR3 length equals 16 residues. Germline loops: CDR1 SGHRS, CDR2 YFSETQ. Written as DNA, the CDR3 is TGCGCCAGCAGCTTGAGCGGCAGAGCCAGGACCGGGGAGCTGTTTTTT. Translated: CASSLSGRARTGELFF.

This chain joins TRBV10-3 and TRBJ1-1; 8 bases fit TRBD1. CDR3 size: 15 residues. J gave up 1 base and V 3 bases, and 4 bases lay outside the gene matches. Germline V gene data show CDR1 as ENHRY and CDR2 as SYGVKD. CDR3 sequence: CAISDPGGRNTEAFF. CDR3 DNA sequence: TGTGCCATCAGTGATCCAGGGGGCAGGAACACTGAAGCTTTCTTT.

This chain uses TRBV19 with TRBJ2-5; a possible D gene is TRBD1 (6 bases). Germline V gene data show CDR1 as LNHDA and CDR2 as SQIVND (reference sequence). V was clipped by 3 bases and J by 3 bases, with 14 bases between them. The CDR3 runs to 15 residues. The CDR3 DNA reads TGTGCCAGTAGTATTCGTCGCAGGGGAAAAGAGACCCAGTACTTC. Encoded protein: CASSIRRRGKETQYF. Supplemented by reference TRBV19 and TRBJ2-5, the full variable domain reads DGGITQSPKYLFRKEGQNVTLSCEQNLNHDAMYWYRQDPGQGLRLIYYSQIVNDFQKGDIAEGYSVSREKKESFPLTVTSAQKNPTAFYLCASSIRRRGKETQYFGPGTRLLVL.

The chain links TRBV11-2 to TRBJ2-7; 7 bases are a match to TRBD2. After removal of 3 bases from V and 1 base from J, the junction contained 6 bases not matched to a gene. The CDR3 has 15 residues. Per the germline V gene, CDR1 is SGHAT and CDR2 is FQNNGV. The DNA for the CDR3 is TGTGCCAGCAGCTTCGGAGGTAGCGGGTCCTACGAGCAGTACTTC. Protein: CASSFGGSGSYEQYF. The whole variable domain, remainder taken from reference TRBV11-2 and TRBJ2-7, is EAGVAQSPRYKIIEKRQSVAFWCNPISGHATLYWYQQILGQGPKLLIQFQNNGVVDDSQLPKDRFSAERLKGVDSTLKIQPAKLEDSAVYLCASSFGGSGSYEQYFGPGTRLTVT.

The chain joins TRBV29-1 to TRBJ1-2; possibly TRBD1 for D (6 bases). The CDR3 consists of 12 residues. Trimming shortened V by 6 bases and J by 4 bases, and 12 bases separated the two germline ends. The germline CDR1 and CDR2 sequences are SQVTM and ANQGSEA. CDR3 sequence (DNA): TGCAGCGTGGGTGGGGGCACCTATGGCTACACCTTC. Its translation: CSVGGGTYGYTF.

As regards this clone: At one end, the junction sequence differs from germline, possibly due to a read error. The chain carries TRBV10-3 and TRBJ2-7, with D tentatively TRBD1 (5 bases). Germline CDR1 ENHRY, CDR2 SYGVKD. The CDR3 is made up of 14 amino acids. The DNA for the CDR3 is TGTGCCATCAGTGCCCTCTCGACAGCTTACGGGCAGTACTTC. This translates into CAISALSTAYGQYF.

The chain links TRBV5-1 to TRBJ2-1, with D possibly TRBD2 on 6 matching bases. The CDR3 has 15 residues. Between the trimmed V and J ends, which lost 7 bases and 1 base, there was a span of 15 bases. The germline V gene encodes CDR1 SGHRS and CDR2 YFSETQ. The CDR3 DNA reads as TGCGCCAGCCTACCCGGGGGACCTTCCTACAATGAGCAGTTCTTC. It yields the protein CASLPGGPSYNEQFF.

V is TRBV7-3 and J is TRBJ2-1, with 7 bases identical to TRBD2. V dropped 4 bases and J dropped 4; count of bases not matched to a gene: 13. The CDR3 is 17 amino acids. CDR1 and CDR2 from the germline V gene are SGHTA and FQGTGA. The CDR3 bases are TGTGCCAGCAGCTCTCACAATTCCGGGACTAAGTACAATGAGCAGTTCTTC. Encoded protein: CASSSHNSGTKYNEQFF.

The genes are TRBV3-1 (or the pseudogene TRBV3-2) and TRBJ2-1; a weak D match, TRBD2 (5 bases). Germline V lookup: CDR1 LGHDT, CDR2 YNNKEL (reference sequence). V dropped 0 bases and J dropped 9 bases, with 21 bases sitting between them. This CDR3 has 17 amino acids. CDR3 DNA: TGTGCCAGCAGCCAAGATCGATGGTCGGGGATAATCGCTGAGCAGTTCTTC. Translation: CASSQDRWSGIIAEQFF.

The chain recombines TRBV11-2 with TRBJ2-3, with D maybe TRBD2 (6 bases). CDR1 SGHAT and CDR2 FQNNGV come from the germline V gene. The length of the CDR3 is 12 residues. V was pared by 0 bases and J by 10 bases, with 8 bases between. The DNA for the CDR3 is TGTGCCAGCAGCTTAGAGTGGAGGGCGCAGTATTTT. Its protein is CASSLEWRAQYF.

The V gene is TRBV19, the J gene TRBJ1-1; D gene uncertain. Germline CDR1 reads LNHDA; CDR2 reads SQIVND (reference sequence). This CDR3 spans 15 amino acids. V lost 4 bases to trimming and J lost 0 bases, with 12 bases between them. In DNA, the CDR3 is TGTGCCAGTAGTAGACGGCGTACTATGAACACTGAAGCTTTCTTT. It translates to CASSRRRTMNTEAFF.

The CDR3 coding sequence is TGTGCCAGCAGCCGAAGCGGGCCAAACACAGATACGCAGTATTTT. Amino acids: CASSRSGPNTDTQYF. V and J are TRBV5-4 and TRBJ2-3; D may be TRBD2 (6 bases). Germline V gene data show CDR1 as SGHNT and CDR2 as YYREEE (reference sequence). CDR3 length: 15 residues. With 4 bases removed from V and 2 bases from J, the gap between germline ends came to 14 bases.

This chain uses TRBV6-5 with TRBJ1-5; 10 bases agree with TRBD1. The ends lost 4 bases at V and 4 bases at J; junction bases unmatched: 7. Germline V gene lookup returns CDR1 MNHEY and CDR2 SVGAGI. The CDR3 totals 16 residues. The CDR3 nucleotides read TGTGCCAGCAGTTCTAGTAGACAGGGGGCGAATCAGCCCCAGCATTTT. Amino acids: CASSSSRQGANQPQHF.

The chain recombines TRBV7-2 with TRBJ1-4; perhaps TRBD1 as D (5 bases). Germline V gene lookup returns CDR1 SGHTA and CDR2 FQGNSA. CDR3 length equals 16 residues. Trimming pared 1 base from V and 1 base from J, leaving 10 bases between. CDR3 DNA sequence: TGTGCCAGCAGCTTAGAGATAGGGGTAACTAATGAAAAACTGTTTTTT. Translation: CASSLEIGVTNEKLFF.

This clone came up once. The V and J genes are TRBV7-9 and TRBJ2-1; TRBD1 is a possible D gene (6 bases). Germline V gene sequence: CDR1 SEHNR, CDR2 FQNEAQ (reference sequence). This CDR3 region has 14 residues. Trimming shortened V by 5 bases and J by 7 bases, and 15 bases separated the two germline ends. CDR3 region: CASSPLDRYNEQFF. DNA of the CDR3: TGTGCCAGCAGCCCCCTCGACAGGTATAATGAGCAGTTCTTC. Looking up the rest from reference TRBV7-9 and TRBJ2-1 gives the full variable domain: DTGVSQNPRHKITKRGQNVTFRCDPISEHNRLYWYRQTLGQGPEFLTYFQNEAQLEKSRLLSDRFSAERPKGSFSTLEIQRTEQGDSAMYLCASSPLDRYNEQFFGPGTRLTVL.

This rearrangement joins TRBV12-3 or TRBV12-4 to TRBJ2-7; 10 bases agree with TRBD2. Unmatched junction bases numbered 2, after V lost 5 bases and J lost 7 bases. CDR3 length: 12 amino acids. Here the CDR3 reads CASSHSGREQYF. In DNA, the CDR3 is TGTGCCAGCAGTCATAGCGGGAGGGAGCAGTACTTC.

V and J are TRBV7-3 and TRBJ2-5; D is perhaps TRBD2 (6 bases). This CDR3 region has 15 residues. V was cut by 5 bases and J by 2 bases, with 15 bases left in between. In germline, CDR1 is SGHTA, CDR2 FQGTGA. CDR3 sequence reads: CASSPDRGGQETQYF. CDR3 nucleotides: TGTGCCAGCAGCCCCGATCGGGGAGGTCAAGAGACCCAGTACTTC.

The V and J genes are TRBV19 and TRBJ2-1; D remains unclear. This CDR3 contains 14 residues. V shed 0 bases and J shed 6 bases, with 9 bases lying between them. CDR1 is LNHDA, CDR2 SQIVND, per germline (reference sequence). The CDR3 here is CASSIDRWSNEQFF. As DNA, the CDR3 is TGTGCCAGTAGTATAGATCGGTGGAGCAATGAGCAGTTCTTC.

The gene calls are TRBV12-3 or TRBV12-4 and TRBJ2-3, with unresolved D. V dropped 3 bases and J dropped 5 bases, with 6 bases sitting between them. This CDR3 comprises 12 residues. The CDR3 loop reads CASSFGGDTQYF. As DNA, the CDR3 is TGTGCCAGCAGTTTCGGCGGAGATACGCAGTATTTT.

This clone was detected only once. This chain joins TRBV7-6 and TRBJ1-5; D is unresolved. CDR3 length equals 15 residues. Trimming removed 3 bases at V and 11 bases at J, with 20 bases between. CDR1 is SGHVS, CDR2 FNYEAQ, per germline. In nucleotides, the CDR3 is TGTGCCAGCAGCTTCAGAATCGGCGGGAAACAGACCCAGCATTTT. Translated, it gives CASSFRIGGKQTQHF.

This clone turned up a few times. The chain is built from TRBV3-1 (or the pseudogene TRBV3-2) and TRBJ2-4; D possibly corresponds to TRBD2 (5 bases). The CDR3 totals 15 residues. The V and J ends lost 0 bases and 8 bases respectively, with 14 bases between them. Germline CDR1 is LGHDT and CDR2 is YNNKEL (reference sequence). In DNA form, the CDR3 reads TGTGCCAGCAGCCAAGAAGGGCTAGCTAGGGACATTCAGTACTTC. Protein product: CASSQEGLARDIQYF.

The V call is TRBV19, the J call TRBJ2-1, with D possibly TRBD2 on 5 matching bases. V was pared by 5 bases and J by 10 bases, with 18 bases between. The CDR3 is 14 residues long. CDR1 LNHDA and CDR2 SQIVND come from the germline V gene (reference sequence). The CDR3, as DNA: TGTGCCAGTAGTTTTTCGCCTGGACTCCCGGAGCAGTTCTTC. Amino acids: CASSFSPGLPEQFF. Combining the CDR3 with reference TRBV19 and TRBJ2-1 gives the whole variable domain DGGITQSPKYLFRKEGQNVTLSCEQNLNHDAMYWYRQDPGQGLRLIYYSQIVNDFQKGDIAEGYSVSREKKESFPLTVTSAQKNPTAFYLCASSFSPGLPEQFFGPGTRLTVL.

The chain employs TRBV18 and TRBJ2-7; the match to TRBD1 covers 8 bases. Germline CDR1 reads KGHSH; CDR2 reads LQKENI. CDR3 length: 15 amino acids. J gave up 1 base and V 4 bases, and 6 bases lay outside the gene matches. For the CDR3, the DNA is TGTGCCAGCTCACTCGACAGGGGTGAATCCTACGAGCAGTACTTC. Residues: CASSLDRGESYEQYF.

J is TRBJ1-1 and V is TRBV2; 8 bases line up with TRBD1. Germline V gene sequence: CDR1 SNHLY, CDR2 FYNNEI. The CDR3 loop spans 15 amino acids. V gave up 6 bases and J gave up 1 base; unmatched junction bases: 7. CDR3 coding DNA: TGTGCCAGCAGGCGGACAGGGACGACGAACACTGAAGCTTTCTTT. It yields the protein CASRRTGTTNTEAFF.